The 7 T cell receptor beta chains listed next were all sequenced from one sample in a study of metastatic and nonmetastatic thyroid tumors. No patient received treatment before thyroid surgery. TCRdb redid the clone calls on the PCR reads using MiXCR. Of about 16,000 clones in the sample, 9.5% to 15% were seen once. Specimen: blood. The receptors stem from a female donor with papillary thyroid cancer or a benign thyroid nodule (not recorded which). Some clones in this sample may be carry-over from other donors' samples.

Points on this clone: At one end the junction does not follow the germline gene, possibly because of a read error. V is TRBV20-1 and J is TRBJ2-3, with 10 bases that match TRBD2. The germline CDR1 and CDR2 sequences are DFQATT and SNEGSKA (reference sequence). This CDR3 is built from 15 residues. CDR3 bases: TGCAGTGCTAGAGAATACAGCGGGAGGGGAGATATGCAGTATTTT. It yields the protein CSAREYSGRGDMQYF.

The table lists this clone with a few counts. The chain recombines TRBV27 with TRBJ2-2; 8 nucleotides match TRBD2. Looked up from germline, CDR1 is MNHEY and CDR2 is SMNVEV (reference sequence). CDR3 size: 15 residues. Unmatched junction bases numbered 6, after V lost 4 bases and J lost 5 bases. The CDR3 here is CASSSGGARTGELFF. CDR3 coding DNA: TGTGCCAGCAGTTCCGGGGGGGCGCGGACCGGGGAGCTGTTTTTT.

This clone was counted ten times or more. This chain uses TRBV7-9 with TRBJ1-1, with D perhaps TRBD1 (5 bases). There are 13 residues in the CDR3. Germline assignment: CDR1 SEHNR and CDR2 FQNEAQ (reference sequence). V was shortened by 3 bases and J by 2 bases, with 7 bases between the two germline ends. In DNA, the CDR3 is TGTGCCAGCAGCTTGCAGGGAAACACTGAAGCTTTCTTT. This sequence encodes CASSLQGNTEAFF.

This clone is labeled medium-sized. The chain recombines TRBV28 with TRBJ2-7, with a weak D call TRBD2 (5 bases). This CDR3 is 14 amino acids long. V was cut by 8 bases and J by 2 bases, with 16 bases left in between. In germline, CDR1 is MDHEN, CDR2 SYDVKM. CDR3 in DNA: TGTGCCAGCGCCAACCCGGGGATCACCTACGAGCAGTACTTC. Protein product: CASANPGITYEQYF. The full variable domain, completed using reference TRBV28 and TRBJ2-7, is DVKVTQSSRYLVKRTGEKVFLECVQDMDHENMFWYRQDPGLGLRLIYFSYDVKMKEKGDIPEGYSVSREKKERFSLILESASTNQTSMYLCASANPGITYEQYFGPGTRLTVT.

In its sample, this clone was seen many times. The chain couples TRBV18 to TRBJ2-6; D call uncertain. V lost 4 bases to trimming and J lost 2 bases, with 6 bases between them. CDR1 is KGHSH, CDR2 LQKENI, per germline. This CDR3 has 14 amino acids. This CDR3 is CASSLEAGANVLTF. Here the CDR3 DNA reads TGTGCCAGCTCACTAGAGGCTGGGGCCAACGTCCTGACTTTC.

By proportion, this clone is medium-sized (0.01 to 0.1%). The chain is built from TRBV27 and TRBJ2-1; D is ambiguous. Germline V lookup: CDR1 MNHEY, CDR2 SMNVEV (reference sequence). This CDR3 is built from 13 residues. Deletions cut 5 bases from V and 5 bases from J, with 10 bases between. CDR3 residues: CASSLRIDNEQFF. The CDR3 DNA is TGTGCCAGCAGTCTTAGGATCGACAATGAGCAGTTCTTC.

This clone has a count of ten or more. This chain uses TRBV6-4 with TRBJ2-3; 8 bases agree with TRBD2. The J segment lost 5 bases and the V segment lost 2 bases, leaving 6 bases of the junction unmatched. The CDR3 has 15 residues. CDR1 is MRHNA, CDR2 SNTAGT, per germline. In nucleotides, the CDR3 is TGTGCCAGCAGTGACAAGAGCGGGAGCTTAGATACGCAGTATTTT. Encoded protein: CASSDKSGSLDTQYF.